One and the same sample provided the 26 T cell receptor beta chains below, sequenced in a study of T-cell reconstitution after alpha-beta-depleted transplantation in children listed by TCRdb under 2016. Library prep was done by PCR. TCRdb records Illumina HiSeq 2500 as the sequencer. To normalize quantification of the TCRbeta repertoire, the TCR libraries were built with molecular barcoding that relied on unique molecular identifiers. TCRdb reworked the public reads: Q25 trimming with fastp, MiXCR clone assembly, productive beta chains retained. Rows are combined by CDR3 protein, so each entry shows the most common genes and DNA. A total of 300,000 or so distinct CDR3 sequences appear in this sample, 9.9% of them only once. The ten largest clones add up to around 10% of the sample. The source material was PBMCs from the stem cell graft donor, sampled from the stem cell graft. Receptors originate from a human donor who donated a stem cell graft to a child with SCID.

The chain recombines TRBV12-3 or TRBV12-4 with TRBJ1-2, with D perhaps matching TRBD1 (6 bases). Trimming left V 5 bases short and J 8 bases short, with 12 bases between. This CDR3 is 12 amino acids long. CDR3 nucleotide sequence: TGTGCCAGCAGTCCGGGACAATGGGGCTACACCTTC. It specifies CASSPGQWGYTF.

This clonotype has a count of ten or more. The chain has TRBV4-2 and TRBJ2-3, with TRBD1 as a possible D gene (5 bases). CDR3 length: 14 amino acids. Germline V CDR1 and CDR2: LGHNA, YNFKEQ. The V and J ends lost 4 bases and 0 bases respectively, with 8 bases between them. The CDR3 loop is CASSLRTSTDTQYF. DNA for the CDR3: TGTGCCAGCAGCCTCAGGACAAGCACAGATACGCAGTATTTT.

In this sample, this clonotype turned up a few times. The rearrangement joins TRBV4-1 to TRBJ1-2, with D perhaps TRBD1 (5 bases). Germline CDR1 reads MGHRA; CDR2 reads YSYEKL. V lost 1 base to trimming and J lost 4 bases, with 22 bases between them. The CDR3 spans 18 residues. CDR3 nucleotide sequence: TGCGCCAGCAGCCAAGCCCTTCCCTTTGAAGGGGCGGTCTATGGCTACACCTTC. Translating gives CASSQALPFEGAVYGYTF.

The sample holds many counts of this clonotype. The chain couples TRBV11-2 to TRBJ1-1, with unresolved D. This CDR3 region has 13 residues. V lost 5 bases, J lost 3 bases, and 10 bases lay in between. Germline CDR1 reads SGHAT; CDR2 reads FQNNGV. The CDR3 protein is CASSTQRDTEAFF. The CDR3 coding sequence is TGTGCCAGCAGCACCCAGAGAGACACTGAAGCTTTCTTT.

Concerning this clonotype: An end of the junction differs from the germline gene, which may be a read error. DNA of the CDR3: TGCGCCAGCAGCTCTACAGGGTCTGAGGCCAACGTCCTGACTTTC. Its protein product is CASSSTGSEANVLTF. J is TRBJ2-6 and V is TRBV5-1, with D perhaps TRBD1 (6 bases). CDR3 length equals 15 residues. Germline CDR1 and CDR2: SGHRS and YFSETQ.

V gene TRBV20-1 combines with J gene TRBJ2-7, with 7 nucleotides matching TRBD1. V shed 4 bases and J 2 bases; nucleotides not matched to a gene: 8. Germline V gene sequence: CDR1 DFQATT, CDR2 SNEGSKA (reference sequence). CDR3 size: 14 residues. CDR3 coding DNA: TGCAGTGCTACGCCCCCAGGGGGACCCTACGAGCAGTACTTC. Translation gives CSATPPGGPYEQYF.

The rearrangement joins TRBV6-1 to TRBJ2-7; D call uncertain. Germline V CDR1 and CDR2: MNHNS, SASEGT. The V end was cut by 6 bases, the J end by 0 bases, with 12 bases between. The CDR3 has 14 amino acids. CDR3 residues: CASRPHGSSYEQYF. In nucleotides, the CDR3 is TGTGCCAGCAGACCGCATGGAAGCTCCTACGAGCAGTACTTC.

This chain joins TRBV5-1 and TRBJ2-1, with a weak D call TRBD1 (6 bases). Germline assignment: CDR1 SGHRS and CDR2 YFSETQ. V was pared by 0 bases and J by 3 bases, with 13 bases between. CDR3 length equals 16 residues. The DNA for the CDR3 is TGCGCCAGCAGCTTGGCCCCGACAGGAGACTACAATGAGCAGTTCTTC. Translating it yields CASSLAPTGDYNEQFF.

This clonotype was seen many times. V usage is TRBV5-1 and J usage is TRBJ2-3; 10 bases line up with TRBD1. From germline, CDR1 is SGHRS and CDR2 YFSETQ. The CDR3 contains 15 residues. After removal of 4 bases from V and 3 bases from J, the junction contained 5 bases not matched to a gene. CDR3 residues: CASSPGQGQTDTQYF. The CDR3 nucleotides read TGCGCCAGCAGCCCGGGACAGGGGCAGACAGATACGCAGTATTTT. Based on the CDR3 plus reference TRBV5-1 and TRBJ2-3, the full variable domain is KAGVTQTPRYLIKTRGQQVTLSCSPISGHRSVSWYQQTPGQGLQFLFEYFSETQRNKGNFPGRFSGRQFSNSRSEMNVSTLELGDSALYLCASSPGQGQTDTQYFGPGTRLTVL.

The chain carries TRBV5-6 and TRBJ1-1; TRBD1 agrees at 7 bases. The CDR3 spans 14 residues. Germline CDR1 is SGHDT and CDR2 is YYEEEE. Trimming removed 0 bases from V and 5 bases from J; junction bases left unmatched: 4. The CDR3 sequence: CASSLGGGATEAFF. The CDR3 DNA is TGTGCCAGCAGCTTGGGAGGGGGCGCGACTGAAGCTTTCTTT.

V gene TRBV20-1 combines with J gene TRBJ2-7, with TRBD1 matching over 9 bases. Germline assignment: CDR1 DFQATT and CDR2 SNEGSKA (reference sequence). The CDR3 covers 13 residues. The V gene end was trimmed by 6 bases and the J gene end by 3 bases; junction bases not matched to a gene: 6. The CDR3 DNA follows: TGCAGTGCCCAGAAGACAGGGGGCTACGAGCAGTACTTC. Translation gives CSAQKTGGYEQYF.

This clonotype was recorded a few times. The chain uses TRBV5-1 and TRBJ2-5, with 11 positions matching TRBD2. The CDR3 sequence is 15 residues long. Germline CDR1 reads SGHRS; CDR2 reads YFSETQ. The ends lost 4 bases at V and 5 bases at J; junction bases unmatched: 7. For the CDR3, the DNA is TGCGCCAGCAGCACAAGACTAGCGGGGACTGAGACCCAGTACTTC. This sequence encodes CASSTRLAGTETQYF.

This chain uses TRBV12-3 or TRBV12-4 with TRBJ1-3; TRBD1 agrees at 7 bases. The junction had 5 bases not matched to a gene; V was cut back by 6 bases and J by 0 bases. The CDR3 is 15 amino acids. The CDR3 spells CASSGGTASGNTIYF. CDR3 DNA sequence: TGTGCCAGCAGCGGGGGGACAGCCTCTGGAAACACCATATATTTT.

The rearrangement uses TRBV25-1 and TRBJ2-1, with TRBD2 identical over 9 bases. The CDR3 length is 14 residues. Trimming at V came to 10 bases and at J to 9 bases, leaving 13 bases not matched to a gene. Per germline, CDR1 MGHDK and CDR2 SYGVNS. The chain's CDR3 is CATSSRALAGEQFF. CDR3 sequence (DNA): TGTGCCACTTCGTCCAGGGCACTAGCGGGTGAGCAGTTCTTC.

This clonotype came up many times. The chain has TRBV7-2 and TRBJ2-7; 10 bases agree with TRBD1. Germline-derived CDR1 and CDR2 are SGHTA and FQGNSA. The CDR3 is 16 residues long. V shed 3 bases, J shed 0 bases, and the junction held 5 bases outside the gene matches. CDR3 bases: TGTGCCAGCAGCTTTCCCAGGACAGGGGGCTCCTACGAGCAGTACTTC. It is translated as CASSFPRTGGSYEQYF. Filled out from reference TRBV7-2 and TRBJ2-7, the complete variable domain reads GAGVSQSPSNKVTEKGKDVELRCDPISGHTALYWYRQSLGQGLEFLIYFQGNSAPDKSGLPSDRFSAERTGGSVSTLTIQRTQQEDSAVYLCASSFPRTGGSYEQYFGPGTRLTVT.

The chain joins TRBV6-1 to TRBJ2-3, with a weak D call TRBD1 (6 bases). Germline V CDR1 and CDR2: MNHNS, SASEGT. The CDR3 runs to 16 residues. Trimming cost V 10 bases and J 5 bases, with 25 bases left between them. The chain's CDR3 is CATLTQTGWRGDTQYF. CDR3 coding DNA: TGTGCCACCCTCACACAAACAGGGTGGCGAGGAGATACGCAGTATTTT.

The CDR3 DNA sequence: TGTGCCAGCAGCTTATGGCCTCCGGGACCTAAGAACACTGAAGCTTTCTTT. Encoded protein: CASSLWPPGPKNTEAFF. The rearrangement uses TRBV7-3 and TRBJ1-1; perhaps TRBD1 as D (5 bases). V dropped 2 bases and J dropped 1 base, with 17 bases sitting between them. CDR3 length: 17 amino acids. In germline, CDR1 is SGHTA, CDR2 FQGTGA. Together with reference TRBV7-3 and TRBJ1-1, the CDR3 gives the full variable domain: GAGVSQTPSNKVTEKGKYVELRCDPISGHTALYWYRQSLGQGPEFLIYFQGTGAADDSGLPNDRFFAVRPEGSVSTLKIQRTERGDSAVYLCASSLWPPGPKNTEAFFGQGTRLTVV.

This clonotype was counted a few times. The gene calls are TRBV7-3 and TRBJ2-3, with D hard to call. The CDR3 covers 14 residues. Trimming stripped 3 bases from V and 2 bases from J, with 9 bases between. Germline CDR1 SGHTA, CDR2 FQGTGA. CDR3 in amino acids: CASSFGQSTDTQYF. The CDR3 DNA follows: TGTGCCAGCAGCTTTGGGCAATCCACAGATACGCAGTATTTT.

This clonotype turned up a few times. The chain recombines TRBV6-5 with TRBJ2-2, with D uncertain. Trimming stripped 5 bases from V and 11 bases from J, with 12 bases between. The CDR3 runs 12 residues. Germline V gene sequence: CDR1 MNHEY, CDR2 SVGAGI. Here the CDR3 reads CASSGRRPELFF. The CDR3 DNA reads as TGTGCCAGCAGTGGTCGACGACCTGAGCTGTTTTTT.

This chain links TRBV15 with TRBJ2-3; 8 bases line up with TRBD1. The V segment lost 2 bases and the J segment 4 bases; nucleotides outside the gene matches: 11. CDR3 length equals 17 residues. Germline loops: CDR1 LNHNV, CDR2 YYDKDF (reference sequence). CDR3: CATSRTRTGRVADTQYF. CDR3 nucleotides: TGTGCCACCAGCAGAACCCGGACAGGGCGGGTTGCAGATACGCAGTATTTT.

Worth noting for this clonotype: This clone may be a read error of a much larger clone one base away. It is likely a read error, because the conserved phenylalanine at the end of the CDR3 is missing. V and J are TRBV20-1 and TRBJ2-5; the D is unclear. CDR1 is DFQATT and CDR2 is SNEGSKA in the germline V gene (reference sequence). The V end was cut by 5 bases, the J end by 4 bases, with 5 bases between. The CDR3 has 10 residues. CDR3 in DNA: TGCAGTGCTCGAAGAGAGACCCAGTACTTA. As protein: CSARRETQYL.

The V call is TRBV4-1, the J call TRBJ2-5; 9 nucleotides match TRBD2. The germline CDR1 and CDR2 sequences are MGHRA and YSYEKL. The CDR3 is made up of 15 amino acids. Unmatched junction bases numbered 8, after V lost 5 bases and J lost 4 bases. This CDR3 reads CASSAGLASPETQYF. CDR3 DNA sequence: TGCGCCAGCAGCGCAGGACTAGCGAGTCCAGAGACCCAGTACTTC.

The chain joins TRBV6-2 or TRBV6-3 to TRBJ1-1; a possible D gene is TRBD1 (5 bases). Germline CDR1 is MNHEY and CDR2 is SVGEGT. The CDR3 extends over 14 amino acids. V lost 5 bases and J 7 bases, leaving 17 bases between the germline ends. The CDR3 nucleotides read TGTGCCAGCAGTCCCGGGGGATGGGTCGGTGAAGCTTTCTTT. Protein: CASSPGGWVGEAFF.

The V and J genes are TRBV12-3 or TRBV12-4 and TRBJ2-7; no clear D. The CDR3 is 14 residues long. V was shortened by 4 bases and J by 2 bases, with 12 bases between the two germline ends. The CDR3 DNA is TGTGCCAGCAGTTCCGATCGTAAGACCTACGAGCAGTACTTC. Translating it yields CASSSDRKTYEQYF.

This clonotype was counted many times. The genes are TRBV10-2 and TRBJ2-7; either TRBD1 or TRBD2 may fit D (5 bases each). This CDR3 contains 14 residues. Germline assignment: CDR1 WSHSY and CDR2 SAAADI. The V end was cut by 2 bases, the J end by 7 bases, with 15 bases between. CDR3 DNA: TGCGCCAGCAGTGAGGAACTGGGACCGAGGGAGCAGTACTTC. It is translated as CASSEELGPREQYF.

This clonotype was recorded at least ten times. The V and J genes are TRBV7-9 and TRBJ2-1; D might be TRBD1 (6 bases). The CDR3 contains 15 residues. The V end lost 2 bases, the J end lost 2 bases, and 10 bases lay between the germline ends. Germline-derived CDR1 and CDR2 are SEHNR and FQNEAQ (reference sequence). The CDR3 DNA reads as TGTGCCAGCAGCTTAAGGCAGGGGCCCTACAATGAGCAGTTCTTC. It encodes CASSLRQGPYNEQFF. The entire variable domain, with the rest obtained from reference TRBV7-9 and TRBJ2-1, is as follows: DTGVSQNPRHKITKRGQNVTFRCDPISEHNRLYWYRQTLGQGPEFLTYFQNEAQLEKSRLLSDRFSAERPKGSFSTLEIQRTEQGDSAMYLCASSLRQGPYNEQFFGPGTRLTVL.